A single sample is the source of the 23 T cell receptor beta chains below, sequenced in a study of chronic HIV infection and antiretroviral therapy. TCRdb re-analysed the 5' RACE reads in MiXCR, keeping a single row per CDR3 protein. The data show fewer than 40,000 distinct CDR3 sequences, 7% to 10% seen once. The sequencing input was peripheral blood. All receptors come from an adult who had HIV and had not received antiretroviral therapy, or was an uninfected healthy control (not recorded which).

This clonotype was seen a handful of times. The chain couples TRBV27 to TRBJ2-3, with D possibly being TRBD1 (5 bases). The CDR3 is 13 amino acids. Germline V lookup: CDR1 MNHEY, CDR2 SMNVEV (reference sequence). Between the trimmed V and J ends, which lost 6 bases and 6 bases, there was a span of 13 bases. CDR3 in amino acids: CASSRQPTDTQYF. The CDR3, as DNA: TGTGCCAGCAGCCGACAGCCCACCGATACGCAGTATTTT.

This rearrangement joins TRBV5-1 to TRBJ1-1, with D tentatively TRBD1 (5 bases). Germline V lookup: CDR1 SGHRS, CDR2 YFSETQ. The CDR3 is 13 residues long. The V gene lost 4 bases and the J gene lost 1 base, with 8 bases spanning the gap. In DNA form, the CDR3 reads TGCGCCAGCAGCCCTACAGGGAACACTGAAGCTTTCTTT. Its protein product is CASSPTGNTEAFF.

This chain connects TRBV24-1 to TRBJ2-2; D is perhaps TRBD1 (6 bases). Trimming stripped 3 bases from V and 0 bases from J, with 10 bases between. CDR3 length: 16 amino acids. Germline loops: CDR1 KGHDR, CDR2 SFDVKD. As DNA, the CDR3 is TGTGCCACCAGTGATCCTGGACAGACGAACACCGGGGAGCTGTTTTTT. As protein: CATSDPGQTNTGELFF.

This clonotype occurred many times. This chain links TRBV12-3 or TRBV12-4 with TRBJ1-1; D ambiguous. CDR3 length equals 11 residues. The V gene lost 3 bases and the J gene lost 6 bases, with 5 bases spanning the gap. CDR3 bases: TGTGCCAGCAGTTTGGGCCCTGAAGCTTTCTTT. As protein: CASSLGPEAFF.

In this sample, this clonotype turned up many times. The gene calls are TRBV20-1 and TRBJ2-1, with 12 bases that match TRBD2. The CDR3 has 18 residues. Germline-derived CDR1 and CDR2 are DFQATT and SNEGSKA (reference sequence). V gave up 0 bases and J gave up 0 bases; unmatched junction bases: 6. The CDR3 loop reads CSAREEGLAGISYNEQFF. CDR3 coding DNA: TGCAGTGCTAGAGAGGAGGGACTAGCGGGCATCTCCTACAATGAGCAGTTCTTC.

This clonotype was detected a few times. The CDR3 DNA follows: TGCAGCGTTGGTGGACAAGGCTACACTGAAGCTTTCTTT. It specifies CSVGGQGYTEAFF. This chain uses TRBV29-1 with TRBJ1-1, with D maybe TRBD1 (5 bases). CDR3 length: 13 residues. Per the germline V gene, CDR1 is SQVTM and CDR2 is ANQGSEA. The V gene lost 4 bases and the J gene lost 3 bases, with 12 bases spanning the gap.

The CDR3 DNA reads TGTGCCAGCAGCTCAGGGGGCGCAGGGGCCAACGTCCTGACTTTC. It encodes CASSSGGAGANVLTF. The chain combines TRBV9 with TRBJ2-6; 8 bases fit TRBD1. V dropped 4 bases and J dropped 4; count of bases not matched to a gene: 4. The CDR3 runs 15 residues. CDR1 SGDLS and CDR2 YYNGEE come from the germline V gene. The variable domain in full, completed from reference TRBV9 and TRBJ2-6, reads DSGVTQTPKHLITATGQRVTLRCSPRSGDLSVYWYQQSLDQGLQFLIQYYNGEERAKGNILERFSAQQFPDLHSELNLSSLELGDSALYFCASSSGGAGANVLTFGAGSRLTVL.

Remarks on this clonotype: No conserved phenylalanine or tryptophan ends this CDR3, so it is likely a read error. This chain joins TRBV28 and TRBJ2-3; 10 bases line up with TRBD1. Unmatched junction bases numbered 19, after V lost 5 bases and J lost 5 bases. CDR3 size: 19 residues. The germline CDR1 and CDR2 sequences are MDHEN and SYDVKM. The CDR3 bases are TGTGCCAGCAGTAATAACACCGAAGACAGGGGGCGGGGTGGAGATACGCAGTATTTA. Residues: CASSNNTEDRGRGGDTQYL.

There are many counts of this clonotype. The chain has TRBV4-3 and TRBJ2-3, with D possibly TRBD1 on 5 matching bases. The V and J ends lost 7 bases and 1 base respectively, with 18 bases between them. The germline V gene encodes CDR1 LGHNA and CDR2 YSLEER. This CDR3 comprises 16 residues. As DNA, the CDR3 is TGCGCCAGCACCTTAGTCGTGCAGGGTGGCACAGATACGCAGTATTTT. It is translated as CASTLVVQGGTDTQYF.

In this sample, this clonotype is medium-sized. V is TRBV9 and J is TRBJ2-1; 9 bases fit TRBD2. Per the germline V gene, CDR1 is SGDLS and CDR2 is YYNGEE. Trimming cost V 4 bases and J 10 bases; bases outside gene matches: 12. CDR3 length: 15 residues. CDR3 bases: TGTGCCAGCAGCACCACTAGCGGGCCTGGGAAAGAGCAGTTCTTC. It specifies CASSTTSGPGKEQFF.

As regards this clonotype: Germline is not matched at one junction end, which may reflect a read error. V and J are TRBV6-6 and TRBJ1-1; D remains ambiguous. This CDR3 comprises 13 residues. From germline, CDR1 is MNHNY and CDR2 SVGAGI (reference sequence). Written as DNA, the CDR3 is TGTGCCAGCAAAGACGGCGTGAACACTGAAACTTTCTTT. Encoded protein: CASKDGVNTETFF.

A few counts support this clonotype. The junction departs from the called germline gene at one end, perhaps through a read error. The chain joins TRBV7-9 to TRBJ2-1; D is unclear. The CDR3 is made up of 10 amino acids. In germline, CDR1 is SEHNR, CDR2 FQNEAQ (reference sequence). CDR3 protein: CASSLVMAHF. The CDR3 DNA is TGTGCCAGCAGCTTAGTTATGGCCCACTTC.

The V call is TRBV28, the J call TRBJ2-1; TRBD2 aligns across 10 bases. Germline assignment: CDR1 MDHEN and CDR2 SYDVKM. The CDR3 consists of 16 residues. J was trimmed by 2 bases and V by 2 bases; bases with no gene match: 3. For the CDR3, the DNA is TGTGCCAGCAGTTTAACTAGCGGGACAGCCTACAATGAGCAGTTCTTC. It specifies CASSLTSGTAYNEQFF.

The chain has TRBV7-9 and TRBJ2-3; 11 bases are shared with TRBD1. Germline loops: CDR1 SEHNR, CDR2 FQNEAQ (reference sequence). V lost 6 bases, J lost 1 base, and 6 bases stayed unmatched. This CDR3 is built from 16 residues. The CDR3 region is CASSPWTGGGTDTQYF. The CDR3, as DNA: TGTGCCAGCAGTCCCTGGACAGGGGGCGGCACAGATACGCAGTATTTT.

The chain links TRBV7-9 to TRBJ2-3, with 13 bases fitting TRBD2. Germline lookup yields CDR1 SEHNR and CDR2 FQNEAQ (reference sequence). After removal of 4 bases from V and 5 bases from J, the junction contained 6 bases not matched to a gene. The CDR3 runs 16 residues. CDR3 amino acids: CASSSRTSGRVDTQYF. In nucleotides, the CDR3 is TGTGCCAGCAGCTCCCGGACTAGCGGGAGAGTAGATACGCAGTATTTT.

This clonotype showed up just a few times. The chain joins TRBV27 to TRBJ2-7; 9 positions match TRBD2. This CDR3 region has 13 residues. CDR1 and CDR2 (germline): MNHEY, SMNVEV (reference sequence). V shed 10 bases and J 7 bases; nucleotides not matched to a gene: 11. The CDR3 loop is CATIGGRAWEQYF. In DNA, the CDR3 is TGTGCCACGATCGGCGGGAGGGCATGGGAGCAGTACTTC.

This rearrangement joins TRBV29-1 to TRBJ2-3; D may be TRBD1 (5 bases). Germline V gene sequence: CDR1 SQVTM, CDR2 ANQGSEA. Trimming left V 2 bases short and J 1 base short, with 13 bases between. This CDR3 has 15 residues. The CDR3 sequence: CSVERQTKRTDTQYF. The CDR3 DNA sequence: TGCAGCGTTGAAAGACAGACCAAGCGCACAGATACGCAGTATTTT.

V and J are TRBV28 and TRBJ2-1; 14 bases align to TRBD2. CDR3 length: 22 amino acids. Germline V gives CDR1 MDHEN, CDR2 SYDVKM. Unmatched junction bases numbered 15, after V lost 2 bases and J lost 0 bases. The DNA of the CDR3 is TGTGCCAGCAGTTTAGCCCCCCGACTAGCGGGAGGGGCCCCTAGCTCCTACAATGAGCAGTTCTTC. Translated: CASSLAPRLAGGAPSSYNEQFF.

V and J are TRBV28 and TRBJ2-4; no definite D call. The CDR3 consists of 15 residues. Trimming pared 1 base from V and 0 bases from J, leaving 7 bases between. The germline V gene encodes CDR1 MDHEN and CDR2 SYDVKM. The CDR3 nucleotides are TGTGCCAGCAGTTTATTTTCCTCAGCCAAAAACATTCAGTACTTC. Amino acid sequence: CASSLFSSAKNIQYF.

The J gene is TRBJ2-1, the V gene TRBV4-1; TRBD1 might be the D (5 bases). The germline V and J ends were trimmed by 2 bases and 5 bases, with 16 bases remaining between them. This CDR3 is 16 amino acids long. CDR1 and CDR2 (germline): MGHRA, YSYEKL. CDR3 sequence reads: CASSQRILRVDNEQFF. In DNA, the CDR3 is TGCGCCAGCAGCCAAAGGATACTCAGGGTCGACAATGAGCAGTTCTTC.

This clonotype has just a few counts. This chain connects TRBV15 to TRBJ1-5; the D is unclear. V was clipped by 1 base and J by 6 bases, with 4 bases between them. This CDR3 has 12 residues. Germline CDR1 is LNHNV and CDR2 is YYDKDF (reference sequence). Here the CDR3 DNA reads TGTGCCACCAGCAGAGGAGGTCAGCCCCAGCATTTT. Amino acids: CATSRGGQPQHF.

This clonotype was observed many times. The V and J genes are TRBV28 and TRBJ2-3, with D maybe TRBD1 (6 bases). The length of the CDR3 is 14 residues. Germline V lookup: CDR1 MDHEN, CDR2 SYDVKM. Trimming removed 3 bases from V and 4 bases from J, with 11 bases in between. In DNA, the CDR3 is TGTGCCAGCAGTTTCCCGACAGGTTCAGATACGCAGTATTTT. Translation: CASSFPTGSDTQYF.

This clonotype appeared a few times. The chain joins TRBV7-2 to TRBJ2-1; 11 nucleotides match TRBD2. The CDR3 sequence is 15 residues long. Looked up from germline, CDR1 is SGHTA and CDR2 is FQGNSA. The trim removed 1 base at V and 9 bases at J, leaving 5 bases unmatched. Here the CDR3 reads CASSLVLAGGPEQFF. The CDR3 DNA reads TGTGCCAGCAGCTTAGTCCTAGCGGGAGGCCCTGAGCAGTTCTTC.